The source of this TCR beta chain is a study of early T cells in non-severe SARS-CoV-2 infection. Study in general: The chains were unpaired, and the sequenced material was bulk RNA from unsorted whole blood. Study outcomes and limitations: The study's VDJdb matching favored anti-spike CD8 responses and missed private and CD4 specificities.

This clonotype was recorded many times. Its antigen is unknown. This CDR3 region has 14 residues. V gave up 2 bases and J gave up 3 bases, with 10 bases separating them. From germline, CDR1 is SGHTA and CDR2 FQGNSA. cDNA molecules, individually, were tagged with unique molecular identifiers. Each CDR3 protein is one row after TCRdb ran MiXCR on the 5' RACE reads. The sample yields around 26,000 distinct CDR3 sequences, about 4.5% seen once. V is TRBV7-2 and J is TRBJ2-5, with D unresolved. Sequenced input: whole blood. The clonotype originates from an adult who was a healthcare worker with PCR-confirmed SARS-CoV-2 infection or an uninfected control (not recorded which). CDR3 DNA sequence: TGTGCCAGCAGCTTAAACCGGCTCAAAGAGACCCAGTACTTC. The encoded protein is CASSLNRLKETQYF. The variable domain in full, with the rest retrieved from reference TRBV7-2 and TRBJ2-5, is GAGVSQSPSNKVTEKGKDVELRCDPISGHTALYWYRQSLGQGLEFLIYFQGNSAPDKSGLPSDRFSAERTGGSVSTLTIQRTQQEDSAVYLCASSLNRLKETQYFGPGTRLLVL.